The 3 T cell receptor beta chains listed next were all sequenced from one sample in a study of metastatic and nonmetastatic thyroid tumors. TCRdb redid the clone calls on the PCR reads using MiXCR. The data show roughly 25,000 clones, 15% seen once. Patients were all untreated before their thyroid surgery. The specimen sequenced was blood. All receptors derive from a female donor with papillary thyroid cancer or a benign thyroid nodule (not recorded which). Some clones in this sample may be carry-over from other donors' samples.

This clone is judged medium-sized. The sample contains more than one DNA sequence encoding this CDR3. This chain connects TRBV6-1 to TRBJ1-6, with D possibly being TRBD1 (6 bases). Deletions cut 4 bases from V and 0 bases from J, with 13 bases between. This CDR3 is 17 amino acids long. Per germline, CDR1 MNHNS and CDR2 SASEGT. This chain's CDR3 is CASSVRGQSSYNSPLHF. In DNA, the CDR3 is TGTGCCAGCAGTGTTCGGGGACAAAGCTCCTATAATTCACCCCTCCACTTT.

This clone was recorded many times. V usage is TRBV19 and J usage is TRBJ2-1, with a tentative D call TRBD2 (6 bases). Germline CDR1 is LNHDA and CDR2 is SQIVND (reference sequence). V lost 8 bases, J lost 7 bases, and 15 bases lay in between. The CDR3 covers 13 residues. The CDR3 bases are TGTGCCAGTTCGGCATTCGGGGGAAATGAGCAGTTCTTC. Protein product: CASSAFGGNEQFF.

This clone occurred many times. V is TRBV11-2 and J is TRBJ2-1, with 11 nucleotides matching TRBD2. Germline lookup yields CDR1 SGHAT and CDR2 FQNNGV. The CDR3 loop spans 15 amino acids. With V trimmed by 4 bases and J by 6 bases, 5 bases remained unmatched. The CDR3 bases are TGTGCCAGCAGCTCACTAGCGGGAGAACTCAATGAGCAGTTCTTC. Amino acids: CASSSLAGELNEQFF.